This T cell receptor (beta chain) appears in the sequencing data of a study of T cell changes during pregnancy in multiple sclerosis. The assay was immunoSEQ multiplex PCR, and TCRdb's table has in-frame clones only and misses some. The sample includes tens of thousands of clones, approximately 95% of them seen just once. This CDR3 contains 15 residues. CDR1 MNHNS and CDR2 SASEGT come from the germline V gene. V shed 5 bases and J 6 bases; nucleotides not matched to a gene: 9. Material: CD4+ T cells from peripheral blood mononuclear cells, obtained after pregnancy. V is TRBV6-1 and J is TRBJ2-1, with TRBD2 identical over 8 bases. The sequence derives from a female donor with multiple sclerosis, enrolled in a pregnancy study. In DNA form, the CDR3 reads TGTGCCAGCAGTACACCAGCGGGAGTGTTCAATGAGCAGTTCTTC. Amino acids: CASSTPAGVFNEQFF.